A single sample gave rise to the 28 T cell receptor beta chains below, sequenced in a study of blood T cell repertoires in COVID-19. Clones were read by immunoSEQ multiplex PCR, and TCRdb kept only the in-frame ones, dropping some. The profile shows 280,000 or so clones, more than 75% of them singletons. The material sequenced was peripheral blood. The origin of the receptors is a woman aged 25 to 39 who had recovered from COVID-19.

This clone was found a few times. This chain connects TRBV6-5 to TRBJ2-1; TRBD2 agrees at 14 bases. CDR3 size: 16 residues. Per germline, CDR1 MNHEY and CDR2 SVGAGI. The ends lost 4 bases at V and 6 bases at J; junction bases unmatched: 5. In DNA, the CDR3 is TGTGCCAGCAGTTCACCGGGACTAGCGGGGGTCAATGAGCAGTTCTTC. It specifies CASSSPGLAGVNEQFF.

This chain's CDR3 is CASSPPRPQNIQYF. The CDR3 DNA reads as TGTGCCAGCAGTCCCCCCAGGCCCCAAAACATTCAGTACTTC. V and J are TRBV6-2 or TRBV6-3 and TRBJ2-4; no reliable D call. Germline V gene lookup returns CDR1 MNHEY and CDR2 SVGEGT. V lost 5 bases, J lost 5 bases, and 13 bases lay in between. The CDR3 runs to 14 residues.

The chain carries TRBV5-1 and TRBJ1-2, with 11 bases matching TRBD1. Trimming at V came to 2 bases and at J to 6 bases, leaving 6 bases not matched to a gene. Germline V CDR1 and CDR2: SGHRS, YFSETQ. This CDR3 is 15 amino acids long. CDR3 DNA: TGCGCCAGCAGCTTCTCGGGACAGGGGGTGGATGGCTACACCTTC. Translation: CASSFSGQGVDGYTF.

V and J are TRBV7-2 and TRBJ2-3, with TRBD2 as a possible D gene (5 bases). The CDR3 has 13 amino acids. Trimming removed 10 bases from V and 8 bases from J, with 19 bases in between. Germline loops: CDR1 SGHTA, CDR2 FQGNSA. Here the CDR3 reads CATASIGSGTQYF. The CDR3 coding sequence is TGTGCCACCGCTAGTATAGGGAGCGGTACGCAGTATTTT.

The rearrangement joins TRBV6-5 to TRBJ2-1; D is perhaps TRBD2 (7 bases). This CDR3 comprises 15 residues. The V end lost 5 bases, the J end lost 5 bases, and 16 bases lay between the germline ends. The germline V gene encodes CDR1 MNHEY and CDR2 SVGAGI. Here the CDR3 DNA reads TGTGCCAGCAGTCCGGCCGGGGGGCCAGACAATGAGCAGTTCTTC. The encoded protein is CASSPAGGPDNEQFF.

This chain joins TRBV6-5 and TRBJ1-3; TRBD1 matches at 7 bases. J was trimmed by 1 base and V by 2 bases; bases with no gene match: 5. Looked up from germline, CDR1 is MNHEY and CDR2 is SVGAGI. CDR3 length: 16 amino acids. CDR3: CASSYTRTGSGNTIYF. The DNA of the CDR3 is TGTGCCAGCAGTTACACCCGGACAGGATCTGGAAACACCATATATTTT.

There are many counts of this clone. Here the CDR3 DNA reads TGTGCCAGTAGTATAGACACCCCACAGGGGAGCTTGGTCACCGGGGAGCTGTTTTTT. It is translated as CASSIDTPQGSLVTGELFF. This chain links TRBV19 with TRBJ2-2; 7 nucleotides align to TRBD1. After removal of 0 bases from V and 4 bases from J, the junction contained 14 bases not matched to a gene. Germline V gene data show CDR1 as LNHDA and CDR2 as SQIVND (reference sequence). The CDR3 has 19 residues.

This sequence joins TRBV6-5 and TRBJ2-3; D unresolved. Germline CDR1 and CDR2: MNHEY and SVGAGI. Trimming pared 0 bases from V and 1 base from J, leaving 11 bases between. This CDR3 spans 16 amino acids. The CDR3 DNA reads TGTGCCAGCAGTTACTCGATATCACTCCGCACAGATACGCAGTATTTT. It yields the protein CASSYSISLRTDTQYF.

The rearrangement joins TRBV19 to TRBJ2-6, with 11 bases that match TRBD1. The CDR3 has 16 residues. CDR1 is LNHDA and CDR2 is SQIVND in the germline V gene (reference sequence). After removal of 3 bases from V and 2 bases from J, the junction contained 0 bases not matched to a gene. CDR3 DNA sequence: TGTGCCAGTAGTATGGGACAGGGGGCTGGGGCCAACGTCCTGACTTTC. It translates to CASSMGQGAGANVLTF.

The J gene is TRBJ2-2, the V gene TRBV19, with 7 bases lining up with TRBD2. After removal of 5 bases from V and 4 bases from J, the junction contained 4 bases not matched to a gene. The CDR3 runs to 14 residues. Germline assignment: CDR1 LNHDA and CDR2 SQIVND (reference sequence). The DNA of the CDR3 is TGTGCCAGTAGTGTGGGAGGGGTCACCGGGGAGCTGTTTTTT. Its protein product is CASSVGGVTGELFF.

The V gene is TRBV2, the J gene TRBJ2-7; 9 bases are a match to TRBD2. The CDR3 sequence is 15 residues long. CDR1 SNHLY and CDR2 FYNNEI come from the germline V gene. V was clipped by 3 bases and J by 3 bases; unmatched bases: 6. The DNA of the CDR3 is TGTGCCAGCAGTGAGGGACTAGCCGCTTTCTACGAGCAGTACTTC. Its translation: CASSEGLAAFYEQYF.

The chain is built from TRBV9 and TRBJ1-2, with 7 bases lining up with TRBD1. CDR3 size: 14 residues. From germline, CDR1 is SGDLS and CDR2 YYNGEE. J gave up 6 bases and V 3 bases, and 8 bases lay outside the gene matches. The CDR3 sequence: CASSAYTGEDGYTF. Written as DNA, the CDR3 is TGTGCCAGCAGCGCCTATACAGGGGAAGATGGCTACACCTTC.

V usage is TRBV3-1 (or the pseudogene TRBV3-2) and J usage is TRBJ1-2; 10 bases align to TRBD1. Germline CDR1 and CDR2: LGHDT and YNNKEL (reference sequence). The CDR3 length is 14 residues. Trimming at V came to 6 bases and at J to 0 bases, leaving 1 base not matched to a gene. The CDR3 here is CASRGQGANYGYTF. The CDR3 nucleotides read TGTGCCAGCAGAGGACAGGGGGCTAACTATGGCTACACCTTC.

The CDR3 region has the DNA TGTGCCAGCAGCCAAAGACCCGAACAGGGACGAAGGTCTGAAGCTTTCTTT. Its translation: CASSQRPEQGRRSEAFF. The chain couples TRBV7-8 to TRBJ1-1, with D possibly matching TRBD1 (6 bases). There are 17 residues in the CDR3. Germline V gene lookup returns CDR1 SGHVS and CDR2 FQNEAQ. The germline V and J ends were trimmed by 5 bases and 6 bases, with 25 bases remaining between them.

V is TRBV3-1 (or the pseudogene TRBV3-2) and J is TRBJ2-5; perhaps TRBD2 as D (6 bases). The V gene's germline CDR1 is LGHDT and CDR2 YNNKEL (reference sequence). There are 15 residues in the CDR3. Trimming took 1 base from V and 4 from J, leaving 13 bases between them. This CDR3 reads CASSQGLAGPETQYF. CDR3 nucleotides: TGTGCCAGCAGCCAAGGTCTGGCGGGGCCAGAGACCCAGTACTTC.

The chain uses TRBV9 and TRBJ2-7; 8 bases agree with TRBD1. The germline V gene encodes CDR1 SGDLS and CDR2 YYNGEE. The CDR3 is made up of 14 amino acids. The junction had 8 bases not matched to a gene; V was cut back by 4 bases and J by 5 bases. This CDR3 is CASSPGQGRDEQYF. Written as DNA, the CDR3 is TGTGCCAGCAGCCCAGGACAGGGAAGAGACGAGCAGTACTTC.

V is TRBV11-2 and J is TRBJ2-7; D is perhaps TRBD1 (5 bases). Germline CDR1 is SGHAT and CDR2 is FQNNGV. There are 14 residues in the CDR3. V shed 3 bases and J shed 3 bases, with 12 bases lying between them. The CDR3 is CASSFSPGLYEQYF. CDR3 sequence (DNA): TGTGCCAGCAGCTTCTCGCCAGGGCTCTACGAGCAGTACTTC.

The V gene is TRBV10-3, the J gene TRBJ2-1; TRBD1 might be the D (7 bases). V was cut by 3 bases and J by 9 bases, with 18 bases left in between. CDR3 length: 15 amino acids. Per germline, CDR1 ENHRY and CDR2 SYGVKD. CDR3 loop: CAISDGDSGFAEQFF. The CDR3 coding sequence is TGTGCCATCAGTGACGGGGACAGCGGGTTCGCTGAGCAGTTCTTC.

This clone was found many times. The J gene is TRBJ1-3, the V gene TRBV28; TRBD1 matches 8 bases. Losses at the gene ends were 8 bases for V and 0 bases for J; bases not matched to a gene: 9. The CDR3 runs 16 residues. Germline V gives CDR1 MDHEN, CDR2 SYDVKM. The CDR3 protein is CASAGQGAISGNTIYF. The CDR3 coding sequence is TGTGCCAGCGCCGGACAGGGTGCCATCTCTGGAAACACCATATATTTT.

The rearrangement joins TRBV12-3 or TRBV12-4 to TRBJ1-1; 7 bases agree with TRBD1. The V segment lost 6 bases and the J segment 3 bases; nucleotides outside the gene matches: 4. This CDR3 has 13 residues. The CDR3 here is CASRRDRYTEAFF. CDR3 sequence (DNA): TGTGCCAGCAGGCGGGACAGATACACTGAAGCTTTCTTT.

The gene calls are TRBV2 and TRBJ1-1; no clear D. The germline V gene encodes CDR1 SNHLY and CDR2 FYNNEI. V was pared by 7 bases and J by 0 bases, with 9 bases between. This CDR3 spans 13 amino acids. In nucleotides, the CDR3 is TGTGCCAGCATTGGAGAGATGAACACTGAAGCTTTCTTT. Translation gives CASIGEMNTEAFF.

This clone has only one observation. V and J are TRBV5-5 and TRBJ1-4; D ambiguous. The CDR3 runs to 13 residues. Per germline, CDR1 SGHKS and CDR2 YYEKEE (reference sequence). V lost 7 bases to trimming and J lost 3 bases, with 10 bases between them. The CDR3 sequence is CASSPTPNEKLFF. The CDR3 coding sequence is TGTGCCAGCTCCCCTACTCCTAATGAAAAACTGTTTTTT.

The CDR3 DNA reads TGTGCCAGCAGCCAGGAGACAGCCTACGAGCAGTACTTC. It is translated as CASSQETAYEQYF. The V and J genes are TRBV4-2 and TRBJ2-7; tentative D call: TRBD1 (5 bases). The CDR3 extends over 13 amino acids. The V gene's germline CDR1 is LGHNA and CDR2 YNFKEQ. The ends were cut back, 3 bases at V and 2 bases at J, with 8 bases in the middle.

The gene calls are TRBV29-1 and TRBJ2-3, with D possibly being TRBD2 (5 bases). V dropped 4 bases and J dropped 0 bases, with 14 bases sitting between them. The CDR3 totals 15 residues. Looked up from germline, CDR1 is SQVTM and CDR2 is ANQGSEA. Here the CDR3 DNA reads TGCAGCGTTGGGACGGGGAAGTCTAGCACAGATACGCAGTATTTT. It encodes CSVGTGKSSTDTQYF.

V gene TRBV5-1 combines with J gene TRBJ2-1; 13 positions agree with TRBD2. The J segment lost 8 bases and the V segment lost 3 bases, leaving 11 bases of the junction unmatched. Germline CDR1 is SGHRS and CDR2 is YFSETQ. The CDR3 loop spans 17 amino acids. CDR3 sequence reads: CASSWTGTSGVSDEQFF. DNA of the CDR3: TGCGCCAGCAGCTGGACCGGGACTAGCGGGGTTTCGGATGAGCAGTTCTTC.

V is TRBV7-9 and J is TRBJ2-1; 10 bases are a match to TRBD2. The CDR3 is made up of 16 amino acids. The J segment lost 2 bases and the V segment lost 3 bases, leaving 4 bases of the junction unmatched. The germline CDR1 and CDR2 sequences are SEHNR and FQNEAQ (reference sequence). Here the CDR3 reads CASSLDSGRTYNEQFF. The DNA for the CDR3 is TGTGCCAGCAGCTTGGATAGCGGGAGGACCTACAATGAGCAGTTCTTC.

The V gene is TRBV6-2 or TRBV6-3, the J gene TRBJ2-6, with D perhaps TRBD2 (5 bases). The CDR3 has 17 residues. The germline V and J ends were trimmed by 7 bases and 0 bases, with 16 bases remaining between them. Germline V gene data show CDR1 as MNHEY and CDR2 as SVGEGT. The CDR3, as DNA: TGTGCCAGCAACCCCCGGGAAGAATACTCTGGGGCCAACGTCCTGACTTTC. As protein: CASNPREEYSGANVLTF.

This chain connects TRBV5-1 to TRBJ1-2; no clear D. The V end was cut by 4 bases, the J end by 4 bases, with 23 bases between. The CDR3 is 17 residues long. Germline assignment: CDR1 SGHRS and CDR2 YFSETQ. Here the CDR3 reads CASSPTPPPRRSYGYTF. The DNA for the CDR3 is TGCGCCAGCAGCCCAACACCCCCCCCGAGACGGAGCTATGGCTACACCTTC.